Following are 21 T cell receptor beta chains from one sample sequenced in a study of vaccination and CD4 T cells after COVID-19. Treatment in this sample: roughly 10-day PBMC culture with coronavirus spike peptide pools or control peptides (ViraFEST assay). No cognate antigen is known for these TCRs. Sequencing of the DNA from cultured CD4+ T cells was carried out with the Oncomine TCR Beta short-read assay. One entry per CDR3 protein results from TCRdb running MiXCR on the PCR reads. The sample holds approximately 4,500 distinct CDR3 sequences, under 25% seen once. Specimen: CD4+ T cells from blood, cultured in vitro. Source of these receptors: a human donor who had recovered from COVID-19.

The CDR3, as DNA: TGTGCCAGTAGTATCGGACTAGCGGGGGCCCTTAGCACAGATACGCAGTATTTT. It codes for CASSIGLAGALSTDTQYF. The rearrangement uses TRBV19 and TRBJ2-3; TRBD2 matches 13 bases. Germline V gene data show CDR1 as LNHDA and CDR2 as SQIVND (reference sequence). Germline trimming cut 3 bases from V and 0 bases from J; bases unmatched to any gene: 6. The CDR3 is 18 amino acids.

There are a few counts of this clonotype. The CDR3 sequence: CASSLARGTNYGYTF. The CDR3 DNA sequence: TGTGCCAGCAGTTTAGCGCGGGGGACTAACTATGGCTACACCTTC. This chain links TRBV12-3 or TRBV12-4 with TRBJ1-2; possible D gene TRBD1, 5 bases. Trimming removed 0 bases at V and 0 bases at J, with 8 bases between. CDR3 length: 15 amino acids.

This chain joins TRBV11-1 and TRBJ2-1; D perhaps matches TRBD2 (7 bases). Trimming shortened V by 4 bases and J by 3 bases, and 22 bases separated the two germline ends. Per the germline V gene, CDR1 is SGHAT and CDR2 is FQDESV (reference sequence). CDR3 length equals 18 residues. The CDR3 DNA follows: TGTGCCAGCAGCTCAGCGGGACGGCGGGGGCCTTTCTACAATGAGCAGTTCTTC. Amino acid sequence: CASSSAGRRGPFYNEQFF.

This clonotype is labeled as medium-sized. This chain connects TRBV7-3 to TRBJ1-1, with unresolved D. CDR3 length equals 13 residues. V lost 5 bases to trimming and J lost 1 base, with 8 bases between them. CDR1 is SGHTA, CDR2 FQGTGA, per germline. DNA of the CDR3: TGTGCCAGCAGCCCAAATACGAACACTGAAGCTTTCTTT. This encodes CASSPNTNTEAFF.

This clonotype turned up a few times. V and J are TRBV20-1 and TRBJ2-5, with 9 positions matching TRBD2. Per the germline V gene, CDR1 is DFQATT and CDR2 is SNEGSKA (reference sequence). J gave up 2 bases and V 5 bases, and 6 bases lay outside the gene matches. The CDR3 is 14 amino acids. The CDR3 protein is CSAPRAGGQETQYF. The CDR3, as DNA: TGCAGTGCTCCGAGGGCGGGGGGGCAAGAGACCCAGTACTTC.

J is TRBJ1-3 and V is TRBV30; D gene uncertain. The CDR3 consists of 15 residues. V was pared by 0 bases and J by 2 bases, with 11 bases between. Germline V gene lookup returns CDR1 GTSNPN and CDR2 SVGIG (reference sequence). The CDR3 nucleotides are TGTGCCTGGAGTGTCCCCCGTCTTGCTGGAAACACCATATATTTT. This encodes CAWSVPRLAGNTIYF.

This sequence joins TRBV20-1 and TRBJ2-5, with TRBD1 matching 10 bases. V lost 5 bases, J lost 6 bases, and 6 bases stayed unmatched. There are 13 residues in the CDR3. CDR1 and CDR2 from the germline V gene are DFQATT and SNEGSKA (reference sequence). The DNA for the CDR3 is TGCAGTGCTTGGACAGGGGGAGGACAGACCCAGTACTTC. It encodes CSAWTGGGQTQYF.

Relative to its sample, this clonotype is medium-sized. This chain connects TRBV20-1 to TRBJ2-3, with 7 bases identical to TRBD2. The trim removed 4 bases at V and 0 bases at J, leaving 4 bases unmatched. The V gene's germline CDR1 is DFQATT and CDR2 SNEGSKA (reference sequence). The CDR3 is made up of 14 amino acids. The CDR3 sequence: CSATKAGSTDTQYF. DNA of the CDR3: TGCAGTGCTACAAAAGCGGGGAGCACAGATACGCAGTATTTT.

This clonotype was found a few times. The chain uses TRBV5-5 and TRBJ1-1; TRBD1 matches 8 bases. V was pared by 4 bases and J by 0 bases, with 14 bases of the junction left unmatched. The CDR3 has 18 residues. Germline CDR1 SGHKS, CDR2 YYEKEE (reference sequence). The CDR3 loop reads CASSVVAGGFDMNTEAFF. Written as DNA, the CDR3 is TGTGCCAGCAGCGTGGTCGCAGGGGGCTTCGACATGAACACTGAAGCTTTCTTT. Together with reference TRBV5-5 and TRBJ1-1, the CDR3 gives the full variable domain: DAGVTQSPTHLIKTRGQQVTLRCSPISGHKSVSWYQQVLGQGPQFIFQYYEKEERGRGNFPDRFSARQFPNYSSELNVNALLLGDSALYLCASSVVAGGFDMNTEAFFGQGTRLTVV.

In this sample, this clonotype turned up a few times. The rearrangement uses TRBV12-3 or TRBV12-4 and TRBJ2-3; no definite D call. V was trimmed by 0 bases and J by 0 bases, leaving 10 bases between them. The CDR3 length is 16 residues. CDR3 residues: CASSLARRLSTDTQYF. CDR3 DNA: TGTGCCAGCAGTTTAGCACGGCGACTGAGCACAGATACGCAGTATTTT.

The CDR3 loop reads CASSGLVPGANVLTF. The CDR3 DNA reads TGTGCCAGTAGCGGACTGGTCCCTGGGGCCAACGTCCTGACTTTC. The rearrangement uses TRBV19 and TRBJ2-6; TRBD2 is a possible D gene (5 bases). The CDR3 length is 15 residues. Germline values: CDR1 LNHDA, CDR2 SQIVND (reference sequence). Deletions cut 6 bases from V and 2 bases from J, with 11 bases between.

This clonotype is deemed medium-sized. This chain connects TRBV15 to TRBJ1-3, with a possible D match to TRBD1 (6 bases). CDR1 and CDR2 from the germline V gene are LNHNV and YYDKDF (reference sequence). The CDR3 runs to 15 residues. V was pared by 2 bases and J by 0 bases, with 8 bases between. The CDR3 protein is CATSRFRGSGNTIYF. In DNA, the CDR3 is TGTGCCACCAGCAGATTCAGGGGCTCTGGAAACACCATATATTTT. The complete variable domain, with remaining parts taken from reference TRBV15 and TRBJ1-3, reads DAMVIQNPRYQVTQFGKPVTLSCSQTLNHNVMYWYQQKSSQAPKLLFHYYDKDFNNEADTPDNFQSRRPNTSFCFLDIRSPGLGDTAMYLCATSRFRGSGNTIYFGEGSWLTVV.

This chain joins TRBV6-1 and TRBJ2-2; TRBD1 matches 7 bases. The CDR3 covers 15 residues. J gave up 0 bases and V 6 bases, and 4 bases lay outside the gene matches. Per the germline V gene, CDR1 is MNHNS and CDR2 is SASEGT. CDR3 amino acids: CASSPGTANTGELFF. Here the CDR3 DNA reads TGTGCCAGCAGCCCCGGGACAGCGAACACCGGGGAGCTGTTTTTT.

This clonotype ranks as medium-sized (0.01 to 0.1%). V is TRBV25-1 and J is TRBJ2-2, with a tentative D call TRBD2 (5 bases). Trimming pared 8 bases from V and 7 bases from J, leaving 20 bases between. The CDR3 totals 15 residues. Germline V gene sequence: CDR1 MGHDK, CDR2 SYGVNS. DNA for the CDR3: TGTGCCAGCGGGGTCCCCGGCCTCCGGGGCGGGGAGCTGTTTTTT. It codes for CASGVPGLRGGELFF.

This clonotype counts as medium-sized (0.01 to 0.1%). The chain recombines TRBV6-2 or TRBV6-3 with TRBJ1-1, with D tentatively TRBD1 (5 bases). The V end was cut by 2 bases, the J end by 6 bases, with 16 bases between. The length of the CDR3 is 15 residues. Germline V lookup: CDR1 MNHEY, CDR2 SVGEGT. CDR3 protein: CASSYRAGAIAEAFF. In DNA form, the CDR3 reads TGTGCCAGCAGTTACCGGGCCGGGGCAATAGCTGAAGCTTTCTTT.

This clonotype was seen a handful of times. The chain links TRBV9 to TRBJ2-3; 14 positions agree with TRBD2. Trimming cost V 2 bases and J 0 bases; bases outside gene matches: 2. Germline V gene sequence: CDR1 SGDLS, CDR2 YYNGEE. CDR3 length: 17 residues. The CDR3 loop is CASSVTSGGASTDTQYF. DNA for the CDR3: TGTGCCAGCAGCGTGACTAGCGGGGGGGCGAGCACAGATACGCAGTATTTT.

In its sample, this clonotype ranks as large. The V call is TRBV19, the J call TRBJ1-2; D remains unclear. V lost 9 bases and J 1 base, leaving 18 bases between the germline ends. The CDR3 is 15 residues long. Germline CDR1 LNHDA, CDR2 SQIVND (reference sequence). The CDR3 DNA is TGTGCCAGCAGCAGTGGTGGATACTATAACTATGGCTACACCTTC. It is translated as CASSSGGYYNYGYTF.

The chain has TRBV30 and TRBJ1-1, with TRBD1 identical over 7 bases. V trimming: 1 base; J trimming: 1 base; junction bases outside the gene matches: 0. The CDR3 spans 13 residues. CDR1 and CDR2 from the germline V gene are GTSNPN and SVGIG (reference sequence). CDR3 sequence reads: CAWSGQGNTEAFF. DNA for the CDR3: TGTGCCTGGAGTGGACAGGGGAACACTGAAGCTTTCTTT.

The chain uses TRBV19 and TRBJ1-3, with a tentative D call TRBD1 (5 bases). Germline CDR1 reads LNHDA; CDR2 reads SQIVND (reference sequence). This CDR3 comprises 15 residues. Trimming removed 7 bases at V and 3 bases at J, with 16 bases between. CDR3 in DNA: TGTGCCAGTAATTCCGAGGGACGAAATGGAAACACCATATATTTT. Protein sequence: CASNSEGRNGNTIYF.

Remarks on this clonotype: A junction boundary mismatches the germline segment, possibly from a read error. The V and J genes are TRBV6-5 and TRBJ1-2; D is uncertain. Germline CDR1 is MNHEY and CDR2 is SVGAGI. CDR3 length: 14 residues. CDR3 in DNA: TGTGCCAGCAGTTACGACGTACGATTCTATGACTACACCTTC. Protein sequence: CASSYDVRFYDYTF.

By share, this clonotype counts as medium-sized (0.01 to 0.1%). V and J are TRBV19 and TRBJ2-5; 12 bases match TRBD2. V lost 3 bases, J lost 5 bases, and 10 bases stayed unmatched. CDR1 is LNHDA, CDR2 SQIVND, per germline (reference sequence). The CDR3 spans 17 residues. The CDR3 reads CASSMGLAGGISETQYF. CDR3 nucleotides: TGTGCCAGTAGTATGGGGCTAGCGGGGGGGATTTCGGAGACCCAGTACTTC.